This TCR beta chain was sequenced in a study of cytomegalovirus exposure and HLA in healthy donors. Study-wide results and caveats: An ancestry cluster, one associated with Asian ancestry, reportedly showed fewer N-insertions than the approximately 670-donor mean in a later analysis. Researchers reported from a later analysis that most CMV-associated TCR beta chains appeared HLA-restricted. Some highly shared sequence variants likely arose as a pipeline artifact.

The CDR3 extends over 15 amino acids. Germline V gene data show CDR1 as SSHAT and CDR2 as FNYEAQ (reference sequence). Healthy bone marrow donors made up the donor group. Vbeta (60) and Jbeta (13) primers were used in the PCR. Sequencing used immunoSEQ multiplex PCR; TCRdb keeps in-frame clones, though not all of them. The table records roughly 160,000 clones, roughly 75% of them present only once. About this clone: The antigen is undetermined. The junction does not match germline at one end; this may be a read error.

The receptor was isolated from a woman aged 50 to 60 in good health and CMV-seropositive. The chain carries TRBV7-7 and TRBJ2-3; 10 nucleotides line up with TRBD2. Material: PBMCs. The CDR3 reads CASSLGGTSVDTQYF. The CDR3 coding sequence is TGTGCTAGCAGTCTCGGCGGGACTAGCGTAGATACGCAGTATTTT.